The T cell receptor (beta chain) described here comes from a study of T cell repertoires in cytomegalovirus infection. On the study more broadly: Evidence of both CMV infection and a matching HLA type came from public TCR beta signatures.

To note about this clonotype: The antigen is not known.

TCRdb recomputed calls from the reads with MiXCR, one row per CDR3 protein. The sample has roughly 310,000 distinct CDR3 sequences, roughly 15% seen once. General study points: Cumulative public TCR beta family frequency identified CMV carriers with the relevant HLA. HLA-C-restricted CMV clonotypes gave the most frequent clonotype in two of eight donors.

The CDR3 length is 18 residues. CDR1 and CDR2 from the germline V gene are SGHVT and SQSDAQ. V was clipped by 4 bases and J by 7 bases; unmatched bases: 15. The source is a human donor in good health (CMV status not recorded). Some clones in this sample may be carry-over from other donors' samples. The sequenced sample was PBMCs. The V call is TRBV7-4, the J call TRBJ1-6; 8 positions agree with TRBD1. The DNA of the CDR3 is TGTGCCAGCAGCTCAATGACCCGGACAGGGACTTGGAATTCACCCCTCCACTTT. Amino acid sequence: CASSSMTRTGTWNSPLHF.